The 20 T cell receptor beta chains presented below share a single source sample, sequenced in a study of siplizumab effects on memory and regulatory T cells. The table came from immunoSEQ multiplex PCR; TCRdb's copy has only in-frame clones and leaves some out. Among about 50,000 clones listed, 95% to 97% were seen once. The sequenced sample was naive CD4+ T cells sorted from blood. Receptors originate from a human donor in good health.

This chain connects TRBV6-1 to TRBJ2-5, with 10 bases that match TRBD1. V lost 10 bases and J lost 9; bases outside the gene matches: 5. Germline V gives CDR1 MNHNS, CDR2 SASEGT. The CDR3 extends over 11 amino acids. The CDR3 bases are TGTGCCACGGGGACAGGGGAGGCCCAGTACTTC. Amino acids: CATGTGEAQYF.

V usage is TRBV11-2 and J usage is TRBJ2-7; D ambiguous. V was pared by 6 bases and J by 2 bases, with 17 bases between. The germline CDR1 and CDR2 sequences are SGHAT and FQNNGV. The CDR3 covers 15 residues. The CDR3 is CASRYGDDSAYEQYF. Here the CDR3 DNA reads TGTGCCAGCAGGTACGGAGATGACTCCGCCTACGAGCAGTACTTC.

The rearrangement joins TRBV6-5 to TRBJ1-2, with a tentative D call TRBD1 (6 bases). Germline V CDR1 and CDR2: MNHEY, SVGAGI. Trimming stripped 2 bases from V and 5 bases from J, with 12 bases between. The CDR3 totals 14 residues. In DNA, the CDR3 is TGTGCCAGCAGTTACCGACGGCAGGGGTATGGCTACACCTTC. This encodes CASSYRRQGYGYTF.

The gene calls are TRBV28 and TRBJ2-5; 8 nucleotides line up with TRBD1. CDR3 length: 14 residues. Germline V gene data show CDR1 as MDHEN and CDR2 as SYDVKM. V shed 3 bases and J 3 bases; nucleotides not matched to a gene: 3. CDR3 DNA: TGTGCCAGCAGTTTGATGGACAGGGAAGAGACCCAGTACTTC. Protein product: CASSLMDREETQYF.

The V call is TRBV6-1, the J call TRBJ1-5; a weak D match, TRBD1 (6 bases). The germline gives CDR1 MNHNS, CDR2 SASEGT. V was pared by 1 base and J by 5 bases, with 9 bases between. This CDR3 has 14 residues. For the CDR3, the DNA is TGTGCCAGCAGTGAAGGAGGGGGACATCAGCCCCAGCATTTT. The encoded protein is CASSEGGGHQPQHF.

This chain joins TRBV9 and TRBJ2-7; 7 positions agree with TRBD1. V lost 3 bases, J lost 3 bases, and 3 bases stayed unmatched. The CDR3 sequence is 13 residues long. Germline V CDR1 and CDR2: SGDLS, YYNGEE. CDR3: CASSATGNYEQYF. In DNA form, the CDR3 reads TGTGCCAGCAGCGCGACAGGGAACTACGAGCAGTACTTC.

CDR3 nucleotide sequence: TGTGCCAGCAGCTTAGAGCAGGGGACTTCACCCCTCCACTTT. Amino acid sequence: CASSLEQGTSPLHF. The chain links TRBV7-6 to TRBJ1-6; D is possibly TRBD1 (6 bases). The CDR3 has 14 amino acids. V lost 1 base, J lost 9 bases, and 10 bases lay in between. CDR1 SGHVS and CDR2 FNYEAQ come from the germline V gene.

The chain employs TRBV5-1 and TRBJ2-7; tentatively, D is TRBD2 (6 bases). The CDR3 spans 14 residues. Trimming cost V 4 bases and J 3 bases, with 14 bases left between them. Germline-derived CDR1 and CDR2 are SGHRS and YFSETQ. The CDR3 nucleotides are TGCGCCAGCAGCCCTGAGCGGGTGCACTACGAGCAGTACTTC. It is translated as CASSPERVHYEQYF. The full variable domain, with the rest looked up from reference TRBV5-1 and TRBJ2-7, is KAGVTQTPRYLIKTRGQQVTLSCSPISGHRSVSWYQQTPGQGLQFLFEYFSETQRNKGNFPGRFSGRQFSNSRSEMNVSTLELGDSALYLCASSPERVHYEQYFGPGTRLTVT.

The rearrangement links TRBV19 to TRBJ1-3, with no clear D. The V gene lost 4 bases and the J gene lost 0 bases, with 10 bases spanning the gap. Germline-derived CDR1 and CDR2 are LNHDA and SQIVND (reference sequence). The CDR3 loop spans 15 amino acids. CDR3 nucleotide sequence: TGTGCCAGTAGTAGGACCGCGAGCTCTGGAAACACCATATATTTT. The encoded protein is CASSRTASSGNTIYF.

The rearrangement joins TRBV19 to TRBJ1-4, with 10 bases that match TRBD1. Germline CDR1 is LNHDA and CDR2 is SQIVND (reference sequence). CDR3 size: 15 residues. The V and J ends lost 5 bases and 7 bases, in that order; junction bases with no gene match: 7. The CDR3 DNA sequence: TGTGCCAGTAGTCCATCCGGGACAGGGGCTGAAAAACTGTTTTTT. Its protein product is CASSPSGTGAEKLFF.

The V and J genes are TRBV25-1 and TRBJ1-4, with D possibly TRBD1 on 6 matching bases. This CDR3 spans 16 amino acids. Trimming cost V 0 bases and J 3 bases, with 11 bases left between them. CDR1 is MGHDK and CDR2 is SYGVNS in the germline V gene. The CDR3 DNA sequence: TGTGCCAGCAGTGAATACGGGACAAGAGCTAATGAAAAACTGTTTTTT. Translating it yields CASSEYGTRANEKLFF.

This clone was recorded once. The V call is TRBV18, the J call TRBJ2-1, with 9 bases aligning to TRBD2. Germline trimming cut 6 bases from V and 8 bases from J; bases unmatched to any gene: 14. CDR1 is KGHSH, CDR2 LQKENI, per germline. This CDR3 contains 16 residues. This CDR3 reads CASSPGDSGSSDEQFF. The CDR3 DNA is TGTGCCAGCTCGCCCGGGGATAGCGGGAGTTCCGATGAGCAGTTCTTC.

The genes are TRBV9 and TRBJ2-3; 9 bases match TRBD2. CDR3 length equals 15 residues. Losses at the gene ends were 3 bases for V and 0 bases for J; bases not matched to a gene: 2. Germline V gene data show CDR1 as SGDLS and CDR2 as YYNGEE. The CDR3 loop reads CASSATSGSTDTQYF. In nucleotides, the CDR3 is TGTGCCAGCAGCGCGACTAGCGGAAGCACAGATACGCAGTATTTT.

V is TRBV21-1 and J is TRBJ2-6; TRBD2, as called in the table, went unchecked against the DNA. TRBV21-1 is deemed a pseudogene. CDR3 length: 22 residues. This CDR3 reads CASSKWEGPTGASRSGANVLTF. Written as DNA, the CDR3 is TGTGCCAGCAGCAAATGGGAGGGCCCGACCGGCGCAAGTCGCTCTGGGGCCAACGTCCTGACTTTC.

The chain is built from TRBV30 and TRBJ1-6; D is uncertain. Trimming removed 5 bases at V and 9 bases at J, with 11 bases between. The CDR3 extends over 12 amino acids. CDR1 is GTSNPN, CDR2 SVGIG, per germline (reference sequence). CDR3 residues: CAWAVGGSPLHF. The CDR3 DNA reads as TGTGCCTGGGCCGTAGGTGGTTCACCCCTCCACTTT.

The chain combines TRBV5-4 with TRBJ2-1; possible D gene TRBD2, 6 bases. In germline, CDR1 is SGHNT, CDR2 YYREEE (reference sequence). CDR3 size: 15 residues. Trimming removed 7 bases from V and 0 bases from J, with 14 bases in between. This chain's CDR3 is CASSLGGSSYNEQFF. CDR3 sequence (DNA): TGTGCCAGCTCCCTGGGGGGATCCTCCTACAATGAGCAGTTCTTC.

For the CDR3, the DNA is TGTGCCAGCTCACCTACAGCGGGAGGGCCGGGCGAGACCCAGTACTTC. It yields the protein CASSPTAGGPGETQYF. The chain uses TRBV18 and TRBJ2-5, with 10 bases aligning to TRBD2. Per germline, CDR1 KGHSH and CDR2 LQKENI. The CDR3 sequence is 16 residues long. V was clipped by 3 bases and J by 5 bases; unmatched bases: 9.

The chain employs TRBV30 and TRBJ2-7; D may be TRBD2 (5 bases). The CDR3 consists of 12 residues. V lost 0 bases and J lost 7, with 10 bases in between. Germline loops: CDR1 GTSNPN, CDR2 SVGIG (reference sequence). The CDR3 region is CAWSVRAREQYF. The CDR3 nucleotides read TGTGCCTGGAGTGTGCGGGCGAGGGAGCAGTACTTC.

The chain combines TRBV12-2 with TRBJ2-7; TRBD2, the D gene given by the table, was not confirmed from the DNA. TRBV12-2 is a pseudogene segment. The CDR3 is 20 amino acids. This CDR3 reads CASRFLWLPGLAGGFYEQYF. CDR3 nucleotide sequence: TGTGCAAGTCGCTTCCTCTGGTTACCGGGACTAGCGGGAGGGTTCTACGAGCAGTACTTC.

The chain uses TRBV15 and TRBJ1-1; D call uncertain. The CDR3 loop spans 12 amino acids. Between the trimmed V and J ends, which lost 0 bases and 11 bases, there was a span of 10 bases. Germline V CDR1 and CDR2: LNHNV, YYDKDF (reference sequence). The CDR3 here is CATSRDQSLAFF. Written as DNA, the CDR3 is TGTGCCACCAGCAGAGATCAGTCTCTGGCTTTCTTT.